This is a list of T cell receptor beta chains from one sample in a study of T cell changes during pregnancy in multiple sclerosis. TCRdb's table, derived via immunoSEQ multiplex PCR, lists solely in-frame clones and lacks some. The sample contains about 130,000 clones, 96% of which appear only once. Source: peripheral blood, taken after pregnancy. The receptors stem from a female donor with multiple sclerosis, enrolled in a pregnancy study. Both conserved end residues are part of each CDR3. Each record gives: D gene, J gene, clone size, V gene, CDR3 DNA, CDR3 protein. A D gene is named only where the DNA matches it firmly. The size entry is marked missing in some rows and otherwise reads once, few, many or a size class.

TRBD1,TRBJ2-1,NA,TRBV28,TGTGCCAGCATGACAGGGGGCTGGGATGAGCAGTTCTTC,CASMTGGWDEQFF
TRBD2,TRBJ2-1,NA,TRBV5-1,TGCGCCAGCAGCTTAACAAGCTCCGGGACTAGCGCCAATGAGCAGTTCTTC,CASSLTSSGTSANEQFF
NA,TRBJ2-1,once,TRBV7-7,TGTGCTAGCAGCTTAGGGGGCGGGAGAGGCGATGAGCAGTTCTTC,CASSLGGGRGDEQFF
TRBD1,TRBJ2-4,NA,TRBV18,TGTGCCAGCTCACTCACCGGGACAGGGAAAAACATTCAGTACTTC,CASSLTGTGKNIQYF
NA,TRBJ2-2,NA,TRBV7-2,TGTGCCAGCAGCTTCAAATCGGGCGGGGAGCTGTTTTTT,CASSFKSGGELFF
NA,TRBJ2-7,NA,TRBV9,TGTGCCAGCAGCGTAGATGCAGGGGCGATATACGAGCAGTACTTC,CASSVDAGAIYEQYF
TRBD1,TRBJ2-7,NA,TRBV14,TGTGCCAGCAGCGACAGGGTATACTACGAGCAGTACTTC,CASSDRVYYEQYF
NA,TRBJ1-1,NA,TRBV27,TGTGCCAGCAGTTTGTTGCCGGTGAACACTGAAGCTTTCTTT,CASSLLPVNTEAFF
TRBD2,TRBJ2-1,NA,TRBV4-2,TGTGCCAGCAGCCGGAAAGCCGGGACTAGCGGGAACAATGAGCAGTTCTTC,CASSRKAGTSGNNEQFF
NA,TRBJ2-2,NA,TRBV7-2,TGTGCCAGCAGCTTAGCGATATTGACTCCCGGGGAGCTGTTTTTT,CASSLAILTPGELFF
NA,TRBJ1-1,NA,TRBV5-6,TGTGCCAGCAGCTTGTACGGACAGTTAATGAACACTGAAGCTTTCTTT,CASSLYGQLMNTEAFF
TRBD2,TRBJ2-2,NA,TRBV11-3,TGTGCCAGCAGCCCCACAGTGGGGCTAGCGGGGTCCGGGGAGCTGTTTTTT,CASSPTVGLAGSGELFF
NA,TRBJ1-1,NA,TRBV9,TGTGCCAGCAGCGGTCGGGTTAACACTGAAGCTTTCTTT,CASSGRVNTEAFF
TRBD1,TRBJ2-7,NA,TRBV28,TGTGCCAGCACCCAGGGGGCCCTCTACGAGCAGTACTTC,CASTQGALYEQYF
NA,TRBJ2-1,NA,TRBV5-1,TGCGCCAGCAGCCGGGGGAGGCGCGGCTCCTACAATGAGCAGTTCTTC,CASSRGRRGSYNEQFF
TRBD1,TRBJ2-7,NA,TRBV7-9,TGTGCCAGCAGCTTAGCCGGCCAGGGGGCCTACGAGCAGTACTTC,CASSLAGQGAYEQYF
NA,TRBJ2-5,NA,TRBV18,TGTGCCAGCTCACCACTTTTCGCACGGGGTAGACAAGAGACCCAGTACTTC,CASSPLFARGRQETQYF